Shown below are 28 T cell receptor beta chains from a single sample sequenced in a study of blood T cell repertoires in COVID-19. The table came from immunoSEQ multiplex PCR; TCRdb's copy has only in-frame clones and leaves some out. The data contain 25,000 to 30,000 clones, about 94% of them singletons. The sample consisted of peripheral blood. Receptors were obtained from a human donor with active COVID-19. The donor label of this sample is uncertain.

The chain combines TRBV18 with TRBJ2-1; 8 bases match TRBD1. Trimming at V came to 2 bases and at J to 7 bases, leaving 13 bases not matched to a gene. Germline loops: CDR1 KGHSH, CDR2 LQKENI. This CDR3 has 17 amino acids. The CDR3 coding sequence is TGTGCCAGCTCACCAACGCCCAGGACAGGGCACCCAAATGAGCAGTTCTTC. Protein: CASSPTPRTGHPNEQFF.

Only a few counts were recorded for this clone. Other nucleotide sequences from this sample produce the same CDR3. The chain carries TRBV5-1 and TRBJ2-3; weak D call: TRBD1 (6 bases). The CDR3 is made up of 15 amino acids. Germline values: CDR1 SGHRS, CDR2 YFSETQ. V lost 0 bases to trimming and J lost 3 bases, with 11 bases between them. The CDR3, as DNA: TGCGCCAGCAGCTTGGACAGGGCCCGAACAGATACGCAGTATTTT. Translating gives CASSLDRARTDTQYF.

The rearrangement uses TRBV7-9 and TRBJ1-6, with a tentative D call TRBD1 (5 bases). The CDR3 spans 14 residues. Germline V gives CDR1 SEHNR, CDR2 FQNEAQ (reference sequence). Trimming removed 2 bases at V and 5 bases at J, with 7 bases between. The CDR3 loop reads CASSLIQDNSPLHF. Written as DNA, the CDR3 is TGTGCCAGCAGCTTAATACAGGATAATTCACCCCTCCACTTT.

V and J are TRBV9 and TRBJ2-7; 8 nucleotides align to TRBD1. Trimming cost V 1 base and J 3 bases; bases outside gene matches: 0. Germline CDR1 SGDLS, CDR2 YYNGEE. The CDR3 has 13 residues. CDR3 nucleotide sequence: TGTGCCAGCAGCGTAACAGGGGGCTACGAGCAGTACTTC. This encodes CASSVTGGYEQYF.

V and J are TRBV27 and TRBJ2-2; D is possibly TRBD1 (5 bases). Looked up from germline, CDR1 is MNHEY and CDR2 is SMNVEV (reference sequence). The CDR3 loop spans 14 amino acids. Trimming left V 8 bases short and J 1 base short, with 11 bases between. CDR3 sequence reads: CASGRQGNTGELFF. The CDR3, as DNA: TGTGCCAGCGGCCGGCAGGGGAACACCGGGGAGCTGTTTTTT.

The genes are TRBV28 and TRBJ2-7; TRBD1 matches 7 bases. V was pared by 5 bases and J by 3 bases, with 7 bases of the junction left unmatched. From germline, CDR1 is MDHEN and CDR2 SYDVKM. CDR3 length: 14 amino acids. Here the CDR3 reads CASSPHGTDYEQYF. CDR3 nucleotide sequence: TGTGCCAGCAGTCCCCATGGGACAGACTACGAGCAGTACTTC.

The V call is TRBV7-9, the J call TRBJ2-3, with unresolved D. The CDR3 has 11 amino acids. Deletions cut 4 bases from V and 4 bases from J, with 3 bases between. CDR1 and CDR2 from the germline V gene are SEHNR and FQNEAQ (reference sequence). CDR3 region: CASSSSDTQYF. The CDR3 nucleotides read TGTGCCAGCAGCTCCTCAGATACGCAGTATTTT. The entire variable domain, with the rest obtained from reference TRBV7-9 and TRBJ2-3, is as follows: DTGVSQNPRHKITKRGQNVTFRCDPISEHNRLYWYRQTLGQGPEFLTYFQNEAQLEKSRLLSDRFSAERPKGSFSTLEIQRTEQGDSAMYLCASSSSDTQYFGPGTRLTVL.

This chain uses TRBV30 with TRBJ2-1, with 9 bases matching TRBD1. Germline-derived CDR1 and CDR2 are GTSNPN and SVGIG (reference sequence). With 8 bases clipped from V and 6 bases from J, the junction kept 11 bases outside the gene matches. The CDR3 is made up of 14 amino acids. The CDR3 coding sequence is TGTGCCCAACAGGGGGCTAGCTCGGGCAATGAGCAGTTCTTC. It codes for CAQQGASSGNEQFF.

The chain employs TRBV7-8 and TRBJ1-6; 7 positions agree with TRBD1. The V and J ends lost 2 bases and 7 bases, in that order; junction bases with no gene match: 8. The CDR3 covers 16 residues. CDR1 is SGHVS and CDR2 is FQNEAQ in the germline V gene. In DNA form, the CDR3 reads TGTGCCAGCAGCTTAAGCGCGAAGACAGGGAATTCACCCCTCCACTTT. Protein sequence: CASSLSAKTGNSPLHF.

In its sample, this clone was seen once. This chain uses TRBV2 with TRBJ2-3, with a possible D match to TRBD2 (6 bases). The CDR3 consists of 15 residues. V was pared by 4 bases and J by 4 bases, with 15 bases between. CDR1 and CDR2 (germline): SNHLY, FYNNEI. Here the CDR3 reads CASSVAANRPDTQYF. The CDR3 DNA reads as TGTGCCAGCAGTGTAGCGGCAAACCGCCCAGATACGCAGTATTTT.

The V gene is TRBV6-2 or TRBV6-3, the J gene TRBJ2-7; perhaps TRBD1 as D (6 bases). The CDR3 is 15 residues long. Trimming removed 0 bases at V and 2 bases at J, with 11 bases between. Germline values: CDR1 MNHEY, CDR2 SVGEGT. Here the CDR3 DNA reads TGTGCCAGCAGTTACTCGAGGACAGCGACCTACGAGCAGTACTTC. Translating it yields CASSYSRTATYEQYF.

The chain employs TRBV24-1 and TRBJ2-7, with TRBD1 matching 7 bases. Germline lookup yields CDR1 KGHDR and CDR2 SFDVKD. The trim removed 0 bases at V and 3 bases at J, leaving 4 bases unmatched. This CDR3 has 15 residues. CDR3 sequence (DNA): TGTGCCACCAGTGATTTGCTGGGACAGAGCTACGAGCAGTACTTC. Protein: CATSDLLGQSYEQYF.

V gene TRBV21-1 combines with J gene TRBJ1-2. TRBV21-1 constitutes a pseudogene. This CDR3 has 17 amino acids. The CDR3 DNA reads as TGTGCCAGCAGCAAAAGGCCCCTGAGGGTAGCTAACTATGGCTACACCTTC. Translating it yields CASSKRPLRVANYGYTF.

This clone was observed once. The chain is built from TRBV7-8 and TRBJ2-5; 12 bases are shared with TRBD2. This CDR3 has 15 amino acids. Trimming removed 3 bases from V and 4 bases from J; junction bases left unmatched: 3. Per the germline V gene, CDR1 is SGHVS and CDR2 is FQNEAQ. CDR3 DNA sequence: TGTGCCAGCAGCTTCCTAGCGGGGGGGCGAGAGACCCAGTACTTC. As protein: CASSFLAGGRETQYF.

The CDR3 region is CATSDFTQGLETQYF. CDR3 nucleotides: TGTGCCACCAGTGATTTTACACAGGGGCTGGAGACCCAGTACTTC. This chain links TRBV24-1 with TRBJ2-5; 7 bases are shared with TRBD1. Germline-derived CDR1 and CDR2 are KGHDR and SFDVKD. This CDR3 comprises 15 residues. With 1 base clipped from V and 5 bases from J, the junction kept 6 bases outside the gene matches.

The V and J genes are TRBV24-1 and TRBJ2-3; D gene ambiguous. CDR1 and CDR2 from the germline V gene are KGHDR and SFDVKD. The CDR3 runs to 15 residues. V lost 5 bases to trimming and J lost 0 bases, with 11 bases between them. CDR3 DNA sequence: TGTGCCACCAGTGGAGACAAACGCAGCACAGATACGCAGTATTTT. As protein: CATSGDKRSTDTQYF.

V is TRBV14 and J is TRBJ2-5; 9 positions agree with TRBD1. The V segment lost 2 bases and the J segment 4 bases; nucleotides outside the gene matches: 2. This CDR3 has 14 amino acids. CDR1 is SGHDN and CDR2 is FVKESK in the germline V gene. The CDR3 bases are TGTGCCAGCAGCCAACTGGGACAGGGAGAGACCCAGTACTTC. It yields the protein CASSQLGQGETQYF.

This chain joins TRBV11-3 and TRBJ1-3; tentatively, D is TRBD1 (6 bases). Per the germline V gene, CDR1 is SGHNT and CDR2 is YENEEA. There are 16 residues in the CDR3. V dropped 4 bases and J dropped 0 bases, with 13 bases sitting between them. CDR3: CASSSGQSVSGNTIYF. CDR3 nucleotides: TGTGCCAGCAGCTCCGGACAGTCGGTCTCTGGAAACACCATATATTTT.

V is TRBV6-6 and J is TRBJ1-5; a possible D gene is TRBD1 (6 bases). The V gene lost 7 bases and the J gene lost 4 bases, with 17 bases spanning the gap. This CDR3 is 15 amino acids long. Germline CDR1 MNHNY, CDR2 SVGAGI (reference sequence). The CDR3 sequence is CASTQRTVHNQPQHF. The CDR3 DNA is TGTGCCAGCACCCAAAGGACAGTCCATAATCAGCCCCAGCATTTT.

V usage is TRBV5-4 and J usage is TRBJ2-2; the match to TRBD2 covers 16 bases. V lost 4 bases, J lost 6 bases, and 9 bases stayed unmatched. Germline loops: CDR1 SGHNT, CDR2 YYREEE (reference sequence). There are 18 residues in the CDR3. The CDR3 protein is CASSEGLAGGPRAGELFF. The CDR3 region has the DNA TGTGCCAGCAGCGAGGGACTAGCGGGAGGGCCGAGAGCCGGGGAGCTGTTTTTT.

CDR3 DNA: TGTGCCAGCAGGACCGGACAGGGGCCATGGCCCCAGCATTTT. Translation gives CASRTGQGPWPQHF. This chain links TRBV2 with TRBJ1-5, with 9 positions matching TRBD1. The trim removed 6 bases at V and 9 bases at J, leaving 9 bases unmatched. Germline V CDR1 and CDR2: SNHLY, FYNNEI. The CDR3 length is 14 residues.

The J gene is TRBJ2-1, the V gene TRBV7-9; tentatively, D is TRBD2 (5 bases). The CDR3 loop spans 15 amino acids. Germline CDR1 reads SEHNR; CDR2 reads FQNEAQ (reference sequence). The V end was cut by 3 bases, the J end by 6 bases, with 15 bases between. The CDR3 DNA follows: TGTGCCAGCAGCTTGGAAAGGGCAGGACTCAATGAGCAGTTCTTC. This encodes CASSLERAGLNEQFF.

J is TRBJ2-2 and V is TRBV5-4; TRBD1 matches 8 bases. The germline V gene has CDR1 SGHNT and CDR2 YYREEE (reference sequence). This CDR3 spans 15 amino acids. The junction had 7 bases not matched to a gene; V was cut back by 4 bases and J by 5 bases. The CDR3 nucleotides read TGTGCCAGCAGCAGTAGACAGGGGAGAACCGGGGAGCTGTTTTTT. Translating it yields CASSSRQGRTGELFF.

This chain joins TRBV5-6 and TRBJ2-7; D is undetermined. The V end was cut by 1 base, the J end by 0 bases, with 8 bases between. The V gene's germline CDR1 is SGHDT and CDR2 YYEEEE. The CDR3 consists of 14 residues. CDR3 residues: CASSLLVNSYEQYF. In DNA, the CDR3 is TGTGCCAGCAGCTTGTTAGTGAACTCCTACGAGCAGTACTTC.

The chain recombines TRBV5-1 with TRBJ1-1; TRBD1 matches at 9 bases. Trimming removed 0 bases from V and 4 bases from J; junction bases left unmatched: 7. Germline loops: CDR1 SGHRS, CDR2 YFSETQ. This CDR3 comprises 16 residues. The CDR3, as DNA: TGCGCCAGCAGCTTGGCCGCACAGGGGGCCGGCACTGAAGCTTTCTTT. Its translation is CASSLAAQGAGTEAFF. Full variable domain (outside the CDR3, taken from reference TRBV5-1 and TRBJ1-1): KAGVTQTPRYLIKTRGQQVTLSCSPISGHRSVSWYQQTPGQGLQFLFEYFSETQRNKGNFPGRFSGRQFSNSRSEMNVSTLELGDSALYLCASSLAAQGAGTEAFFGQGTRLTVV.

V and J are TRBV28 and TRBJ2-1, with a tentative D call TRBD1 (8 bases). The CDR3 has 18 residues. Trimming shortened V by 7 bases and J by 4 bases, and 26 bases separated the two germline ends. CDR1 MDHEN and CDR2 SYDVKM come from the germline V gene. CDR3 protein: CASNDRGIAGVGYNEQFF. CDR3 nucleotide sequence: TGTGCCAGCAACGACAGGGGTATTGCGGGAGTTGGGTACAATGAGCAGTTCTTC.

The genes are TRBV6-4 and TRBJ1-6; D remains unclear. In germline, CDR1 is MRHNA, CDR2 SNTAGT. CDR3 length equals 13 residues. V lost 6 bases, J lost 9 bases, and 12 bases lay in between. CDR3 residues: CASRETGGSPLHF. CDR3 nucleotides: TGTGCCAGCAGGGAAACCGGAGGTTCACCCCTCCACTTT.

The V call is TRBV7-2, the J call TRBJ2-3; D call uncertain. Germline V gives CDR1 SGHTA, CDR2 FQGNSA. Trimming shortened V by 4 bases and J by 8 bases, and 7 bases separated the two germline ends. The CDR3 contains 11 residues. The CDR3 DNA reads TGTGCCAGCAGCTCGTCGGGTACGCAGTATTTT. Translation gives CASSSSGTQYF.